These T cell receptor beta chains were read from a single sample in a study of blood T cells in healthy people across ages. TCRdb recomputed calls from the 5' RACE reads with MiXCR, one row per CDR3 protein. Among about a million distinct CDR3 sequences listed, just over 50% were seen once. Sequencing used blood. The receptor source for this set is a woman in her sixties or seventies in good health. Each CDR3 is given without its conserved first and last residue.

j_gene | v_gene | len | CDR3aa
NA | TRBV30 | 10 | AFRDDSYEQY
TRBJ2-1 | TRBV12-3/TRBV12-4 | 9 | ASRGVKEQF
TRBJ2-7 | TRBV20-1 | 10 | SAVTSANEQY
TRBJ2-5 | TRBV29-1 | 11 | SVEIQGTETQY
TRBJ2-4 | TRBV29-1 | 12 | SVSGTSGYNEQY
TRBJ1-1 | TRBV10-3 | 13 | AISESDSYATEAF
TRBJ2-7 | TRBV20-1 | 12 | SARGSGTTHEQY
TRBJ2-1 | TRBV12-3/TRBV12-4 | 13 | ASRPTGTGFNEQF
TRBJ2-1 | TRBV6-6 | 12 | ASTTGASYNGQF
TRBJ1-5 | TRBV7-2 | 12 | ASSYDRGHQPQH
TRBJ2-5 | TRBV12-3/TRBV12-4 | 11 | ASTRDRGNEQY
TRBJ2-7 | TRBV30 | 12 | AWSADRGFYEQY
TRBJ1-5 | TRBV6-1 | 12 | ASSAAWPGQPQH
TRBJ1-6 | TRBV25-1 | 11 | ASRVSGDSPLH
TRBJ2-3 | TRBV12-3/TRBV12-4 | 13 | ASRLGTSGTDTQY
TRBJ2-5 | TRBV19 | 12 | ASRGAEKGETQY
TRBJ2-5 | TRBV6-5 | 16 | ASSYKRPGQGGQETQY
TRBJ2-1 | TRBV18 | 12 | ASSPRTSYNEQF
TRBJ1-2 | TRBV12-3/TRBV12-4 | 12 | ASSYDTGDYGYT
NA | TRBV20-1 | 10 | SARLARNEQY
TRBJ2-5 | TRBV28 | 14 | ASTPRGRDSKETQY
TRBJ1-2 | TRBV7-9 | 12 | ASSLVGRSYGYT
NA | TRBV6-2/TRBV6-3 | 12 | ASSSKGANYGYT
TRBJ2-7 | TRBV27 | 12 | ASRSGRGAYEQY
TRBJ2-7 | TRBV27 | 13 | ASSFLGQGPYEQY
TRBJ2-4 | TRBV19 | 13 | ASSPRREAKNIQY
TRBJ2-1 | TRBV6-6 | 15 | ASSYTPAGDSYNEQF
TRBJ1-1 | TRBV3-1 | 18 | ASSLRRLFQGPGSNTEAF
TRBJ2-7 | TRBV6-1 | 15 | ASSSQGQVPGGLEQY
TRBJ2-7 | TRBV27 | 12 | ASRRLAGSSEQY
TRBJ2-1 | TRBV7-2 | 14 | ASSLVPASGSNEQF
TRBJ2-7 | TRBV27 | 11 | ASSFPGGFEQY
TRBJ2-3 | TRBV5-1 | 16 | ASSLLGGGRAPTDTQY
TRBJ2-7 | TRBV10-3 | 10 | AIGQTSYGQY
TRBJ1-2 | TRBV25-1 | 12 | ASSRTGFPYGYT
TRBJ2-1 | TRBV5-6 | 12 | ASSLGGQKNEQF
TRBJ2-6 | TRBV7-8 | 16 | ASSLGTASPSGANVLT